This is a list of T cell receptor beta chains from one sample in a study of blood T cell repertoires in COVID-19. Sequenced by immunoSEQ multiplex PCR; TCRdb stores in-frame clones only, minus some. Of hundreds of thousands of clones detected, about 88% appear once; the ten largest clones hold around 2%. Sequencing was performed on PBMCs or T cells enriched from blood (not recorded which). These receptors all stem from a woman aged 55-75 years in a cohort exposed to, infected with or recovered from COVID-19 (not recorded which). CDR3s leave out the opening cysteine and the closing phenylalanine or tryptophan. Fields, in order: V gene, CDR3 protein.

v_call: TRBV18; cdr3_aa: ASSPPRGSGRFSSYNEQF
v_call: TRBV18; cdr3_aa: ASSPTLAGEVEQY
v_call: TRBV5-1; cdr3_aa: ASSLARTETGELF
v_call: TRBV2; cdr3_aa: ASRIIANTGELF
v_call: TRBV9; cdr3_aa: ALGAAQETQY
v_call: TRBV5-3; cdr3_aa: ARSRTLAKNIQY
v_call: TRBV10-3; cdr3_aa: AISDPGLAGGITQY
v_call: TRBV27; cdr3_aa: ASKDYSGNTIY
v_call: TRBV18; cdr3_aa: ASAQGVGGELF
v_call: TRBV2; cdr3_aa: ASTELAPPYNEQF
v_call: TRBV10-1; cdr3_aa: ASSREGIAGGYT
v_call: TRBV7-9; cdr3_aa: ASSQGVGIIYGYT
v_call: TRBV6-1; cdr3_aa: ASSEAAWRGKF
v_call: TRBV5-1; cdr3_aa: ASSFREGGYNEQF
v_call: TRBV30; cdr3_aa: AWRGLAGKYNEQF
v_call: TRBV5-1; cdr3_aa: ASSLEGLASYNEQF
v_call: TRBV11-2; cdr3_aa: ASSARAGTYNEQF
v_call: TRBV6-5; cdr3_aa: ASSYSVDYGYT
v_call: TRBV5-1; cdr3_aa: ASSLVGRSSGANVLT
v_call: TRBV7-2; cdr3_aa: ASSSDRSYEQY
v_call: TRBV30; cdr3_aa: AWSSGLAGVPYEQY
v_call: TRBV29-1; cdr3_aa: SVAKTGARETQY
v_call: TRBV7-3; cdr3_aa: ASSPKGATQY
v_call: TRBV11-3; cdr3_aa: ASSFGRELF
v_call: TRBV10-2; cdr3_aa: ASSAPEAGANVLT
v_call: TRBV7-9; cdr3_aa: ASSLETSAHNEQF
v_call: TRBV30; cdr3_aa: AWRGDKNTEAF
v_call: TRBV3-1/TRBV3-2; cdr3_aa: ASSLLASNEQF
v_call: TRBV28; cdr3_aa: ASSRLPSWSYEQY
v_call: TRBV9; cdr3_aa: ASSEGTVGNTIY
v_call: TRBV5-1; cdr3_aa: ASSPSTGWDIQY
v_call: TRBV2; cdr3_aa: ASSGASGGEQF
v_call: TRBV9; cdr3_aa: ASSVAGSSSYNEQF
v_call: TRBV7-2; cdr3_aa: ASSLDTGTSGRTDTQY
v_call: TRBV30; cdr3_aa: AWTSRGSLTGELF
v_call: TRBV30; cdr3_aa: AWKDRGNEQY
v_call: TRBV5-5; cdr3_aa: ASTWGSGNEKLF
v_call: TRBV21-1; cdr3_aa: ASSKAIRATYEQY
v_call: TRBV12-5; cdr3_aa: ASGPGQGNTEAF
v_call: TRBV29-1; cdr3_aa: SVRRDLNTEAF
v_call: TRBV4-2; cdr3_aa: ASSQDWAGSGTSYEQY
v_call: TRBV30; cdr3_aa: AWSVPSQGRYNEQF
v_call: TRBV4-2; cdr3_aa: ASSQELQRVNTGELF
v_call: TRBV13; cdr3_aa: ASSFSGRAEETQY
v_call: TRBV4-3; cdr3_aa: ASSPTASGFTDTQY
v_call: TRBV7-2; cdr3_aa: ASSPKRADRGSQETQY
v_call: TRBV27; cdr3_aa: ASKDRPTANYGYT
v_call: TRBV27; cdr3_aa: ASRRPDRGADTQY
v_call: TRBV7-9; cdr3_aa: ASSLTGTGELF
v_call: TRBV5-6; cdr3_aa: ASSRRTSGIYNEQF
v_call: TRBV15; cdr3_aa: ATAQGLTETQY
v_call: TRBV18; cdr3_aa: ASSSTSGYNEQF
v_call: TRBV28; cdr3_aa: ASKTSPPIYEQY